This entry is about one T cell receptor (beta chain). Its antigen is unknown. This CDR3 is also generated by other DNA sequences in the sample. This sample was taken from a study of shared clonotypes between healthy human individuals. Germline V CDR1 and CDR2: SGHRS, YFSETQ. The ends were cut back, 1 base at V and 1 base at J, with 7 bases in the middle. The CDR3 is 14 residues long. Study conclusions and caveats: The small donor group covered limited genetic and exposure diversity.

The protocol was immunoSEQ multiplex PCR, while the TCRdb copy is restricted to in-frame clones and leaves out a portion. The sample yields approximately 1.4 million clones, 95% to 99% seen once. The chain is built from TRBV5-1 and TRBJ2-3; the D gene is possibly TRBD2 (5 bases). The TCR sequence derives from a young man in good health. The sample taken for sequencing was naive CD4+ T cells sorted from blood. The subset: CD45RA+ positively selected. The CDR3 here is CASSLNSGTDTQYF. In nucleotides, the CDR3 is TGCGCCAGCAGCTTGAATAGCGGCACAGATACGCAGTATTTT.